These 18 T cell receptor beta chains share one sample of origin, sequenced in a study of T cells in localized non-small cell lung cancer. Sequenced by immunoSEQ multiplex PCR; TCRdb stores in-frame clones only, minus some. There are around 94,000 clones in the sample; around 90% occur only once, and roughly 15% lies in the top ten. The sequencing here drew on peripheral blood, taken before any cancer treatment. Receptors originate from a man aged 35-69 years with stage I squamous cell lung carcinoma.

This clone was seen just once. The rearrangement links TRBV6-7 to TRBJ1-3; D not certain. TRBV6-7 is annotated as an ORF whose role is uncertain. V lost 8 bases, J lost 4 bases, and 3 bases lay in between. The CDR3 sequence is 10 residues long. The CDR3 DNA reads TGTGCCAGCGGAGGAAACACCATATATTTT. This translates into CASGGNTIYF.

This sequence joins TRBV14 and TRBJ2-7; D possibly uses TRBD1 or TRBD2 (5 bases each). The CDR3 has 14 residues. The germline CDR1 and CDR2 sequences are SGHDN and FVKESK. V lost 3 bases, J lost 2 bases, and 11 bases lay in between. The CDR3 is CASSHHGGPYEQYF. For the CDR3, the DNA is TGTGCCAGCAGCCACCATGGGGGACCCTACGAGCAGTACTTC.

This clone was picked up one time. The V gene is TRBV5-6, the J gene TRBJ2-5; 8 bases agree with TRBD1. Germline V gene lookup returns CDR1 SGHDT and CDR2 YYEEEE. This CDR3 contains 13 residues. With V trimmed by 4 bases and J by 5 bases, 4 bases remained unmatched. The CDR3 region is CASSAGGQETQYF. The CDR3 bases are TGTGCCAGCAGCGCAGGGGGCCAGGAGACCCAGTACTTC.

V is TRBV6-1 and J is TRBJ1-6; possible D gene TRBD1, 6 bases. The CDR3 covers 13 residues. Germline V CDR1 and CDR2: MNHNS, SASEGT. The ends were cut back, 10 bases at V and 14 bases at J, with 21 bases in the middle. This CDR3 is CANGGTQASALHF. The CDR3 DNA is TGTGCCAATGGGGGGACACAGGCGTCAGCCCTCCACTTT.

The chain has TRBV28 and TRBJ1-1; D perhaps matches TRBD1 (5 bases). Germline V gives CDR1 MDHEN, CDR2 SYDVKM. This CDR3 region has 11 residues. V lost 10 bases, J lost 4 bases, and 10 bases lay in between. CDR3 region: CATLGVTEAFF. In DNA form, the CDR3 reads TGTGCCACCTTGGGGGTCACTGAAGCTTTCTTT.

A remark on this clone: Other DNA sequences in the same sample also yield this CDR3. J is TRBJ1-5 and V is TRBV15; a possible D gene is TRBD1 (6 bases). The V end lost 0 bases, the J end lost 2 bases, and 8 bases lay between the germline ends. The CDR3 length is 15 residues. The germline CDR1 and CDR2 sequences are LNHNV and YYDKDF (reference sequence). The CDR3 reads CATSRDAGGNQPQHF. The CDR3 coding sequence is TGTGCCACCAGCAGAGATGCAGGGGGCAATCAGCCCCAGCATTTT.

Only one count was recorded for this clone. The chain employs TRBV10-3 and TRBJ2-1; unclear D gene. The V gene's germline CDR1 is ENHRY and CDR2 SYGVKD. The CDR3 consists of 14 residues. With 8 bases removed from V and 0 bases from J, the gap between germline ends came to 11 bases. The CDR3 sequence is CAIAGMTSYNEQFF. The DNA of the CDR3 is TGTGCCATCGCAGGAATGACCTCCTACAATGAGCAGTTCTTC.

The chain is built from TRBV5-4 and TRBJ2-5; D is ambiguous. The CDR3 runs 13 residues. Trimming left V 1 base short and J 3 bases short, with 7 bases between. Germline assignment: CDR1 SGHNT and CDR2 YYREEE (reference sequence). CDR3 residues: CASSLRLKETQYF. CDR3 nucleotide sequence: TGTGCCAGCAGCTTGAGGCTAAAAGAGACCCAGTACTTC.

The chain couples TRBV5-4 to TRBJ2-1; 9 bases fit TRBD1. The germline gives CDR1 SGHNT, CDR2 YYREEE (reference sequence). Trimming removed 4 bases from V and 4 bases from J; junction bases left unmatched: 9. The CDR3 is 16 amino acids. Here the CDR3 reads CASSPRTGEKYNEQFF. DNA of the CDR3: TGTGCCAGCAGCCCACGGACAGGGGAGAAATACAATGAGCAGTTCTTC. The full variable domain, rest sourced from reference TRBV5-4 and TRBJ2-1, is ETGVTQSPTHLIKTRGQQVTLRCSSQSGHNTVSWYQQALGQGPQFIFQYYREEENGRGNFPPRFSGLQFPNYSSELNVNALELDDSALYLCASSPRTGEKYNEQFFGPGTRLTVL.

V is TRBV19 and J is TRBJ1-1; no reliable D call. Germline V CDR1 and CDR2: LNHDA, SQIVND (reference sequence). Trimming pared 6 bases from V and 3 bases from J, leaving 8 bases between. CDR3 size: 12 residues. In nucleotides, the CDR3 is TGTGCCAGTAGACGCCAACACACTGAAGCTTTCTTT. Protein product: CASRRQHTEAFF.

Only one count was recorded for this clone. The chain recombines TRBV6-1 with TRBJ1-5; D may be TRBD1 (5 bases). Trimming cost V 0 bases and J 7 bases, with 10 bases left between them. Germline CDR1 MNHNS, CDR2 SASEGT. There are 14 residues in the CDR3. This CDR3 reads CASSEARAGQPQHF. CDR3 bases: TGTGCCAGCAGTGAAGCAAGGGCAGGGCAGCCCCAGCATTTT.

This clone was found once. The chain couples TRBV6-5 to TRBJ1-4, with D tentatively TRBD1 (5 bases). Germline CDR1 and CDR2: MNHEY and SVGAGI. Trimming removed 0 bases at V and 6 bases at J, with 8 bases between. There are 14 residues in the CDR3. CDR3 sequence reads: CASSYSGGYEKLFF. The CDR3 DNA is TGTGCCAGCAGTTACTCTGGGGGATATGAAAAACTGTTTTTT.

The rearrangement uses TRBV6-1 and TRBJ1-1, with 7 bases that match TRBD1. After removal of 2 bases from V and 1 base from J, the junction contained 10 bases not matched to a gene. CDR1 and CDR2 from the germline V gene are MNHNS and SASEGT. The CDR3 runs to 17 residues. The CDR3, as DNA: TGTGCCAGCAGTGAAAAGACAGGGAGGGGGAGGAACACTGAAGCTTTCTTT. It specifies CASSEKTGRGRNTEAFF.

The J gene is TRBJ1-2, the V gene TRBV19; 7 bases agree with TRBD1. CDR3 size: 12 residues. The trim removed 5 bases at V and 4 bases at J, leaving 1 base unmatched. CDR1 and CDR2 (germline): LNHDA, SQIVND (reference sequence). CDR3 amino acids: CASSWDSYGYTF. The CDR3 bases are TGTGCCAGTAGTTGGGACAGCTATGGCTACACCTTC.

This clone was detected only a few times. This chain connects TRBV14 to TRBJ1-2; D is undetermined. From germline, CDR1 is SGHDN and CDR2 FVKESK. The V end was cut by 1 base, the J end by 3 bases, with 3 bases between. The CDR3 loop spans 12 amino acids. CDR3 DNA sequence: TGTGCCAGCAGCCAAGCCTACTATGGCTACACCTTC. Protein product: CASSQAYYGYTF.

This chain joins TRBV5-1 and TRBJ2-7; 9 nucleotides agree with TRBD1. The germline V gene encodes CDR1 SGHRS and CDR2 YFSETQ. The CDR3 runs to 14 residues. J lost 5 bases, V lost 0 bases, and 3 bases had no gene match. CDR3 in amino acids: CASSLGDRENEQYF. The DNA for the CDR3 is TGCGCCAGCAGCTTGGGGGACAGGGAGAACGAGCAGTACTTC.

This chain joins TRBV19 and TRBJ1-4; D is perhaps TRBD1 (5 bases). The V end was cut by 10 bases, the J end by 5 bases, with 14 bases between. Germline CDR1 LNHDA, CDR2 SQIVND (reference sequence). This CDR3 is built from 13 residues. CDR3 nucleotides: TGTGCCACTCGGGACGGCCCGAATGAAAAACTGTTTTTT. This gives the protein CATRDGPNEKLFF.

This chain uses TRBV6-1 with TRBJ1-1; unclear D gene. Trimming pared 5 bases from V and 1 base from J, leaving 5 bases between. This CDR3 has 12 amino acids. Germline V gives CDR1 MNHNS, CDR2 SASEGT. The CDR3 loop is CASSSRNTEAFF. The CDR3, as DNA: TGTGCCAGCAGTAGCAGGAACACTGAAGCTTTCTTT.